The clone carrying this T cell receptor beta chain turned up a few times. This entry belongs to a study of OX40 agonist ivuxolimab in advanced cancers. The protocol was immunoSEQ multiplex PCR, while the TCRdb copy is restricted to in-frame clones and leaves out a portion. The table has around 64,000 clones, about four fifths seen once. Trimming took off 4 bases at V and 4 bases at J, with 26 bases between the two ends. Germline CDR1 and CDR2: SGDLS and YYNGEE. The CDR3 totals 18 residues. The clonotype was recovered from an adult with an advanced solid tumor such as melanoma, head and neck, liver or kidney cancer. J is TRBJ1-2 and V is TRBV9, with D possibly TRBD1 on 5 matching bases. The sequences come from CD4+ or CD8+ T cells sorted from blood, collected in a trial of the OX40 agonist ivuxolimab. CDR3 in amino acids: CASSSSLSRGFSSYGYTF. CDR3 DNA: TGTGCCAGCAGCTCATCATTATCACGGGGGTTCTCTAGCTATGGCTACACCTTC.